What follows are 28 T cell receptor beta chains derived from one specimen sequenced in a study of TIL therapy for anti-PD-1-resistant metastatic lung cancer. The libraries were made with immunoSEQ v3. The repertoire was sequenced with immunoSEQ multiplex PCR; TCRdb's copy has only in-frame clones and lacks some. This sample has some 43,000 clones; 79% occur once, and the top ten carry about 15%. Regarding time point: pre-treatment sample, taken before nivolumab and TIL therapy. Sequencing used blood, obtained at baseline. These receptors all stem from a man between 65 and 79 years old with non-small cell lung cancer.

There are a few counts of this clone. J is TRBJ1-2 and V is TRBV30; tentatively, D is TRBD1 (6 bases). Per the germline V gene, CDR1 is GTSNPN and CDR2 is SVGIG (reference sequence). With 5 bases removed from V and 0 bases from J, the gap between germline ends came to 16 bases. CDR3 length: 15 residues. The CDR3, as DNA: TGTGCCTGGGAGAAGAACAGGGAAACTAACTATGGCTACACCTTC. It translates to CAWEKNRETNYGYTF.

This CDR3 reads CASSLSRTGGDEQYF. CDR3 bases: TGCGCCAGCAGCCTCTCAAGGACAGGGGGCGACGAGCAGTACTTC. This chain joins TRBV4-1 and TRBJ2-5; 11 nucleotides match TRBD1. The DNA matches TRBJ2-7 better at its end, which makes the J call doubtful. Germline V lookup: CDR1 MGHRA, CDR2 YSYEKL. The CDR3 consists of 15 residues.

CDR3 in DNA: TGTGCCAGCAGCCCAAACAAACTAGCGGGAGTAGGAGAGACCCAGTACTTC. Protein sequence: CASSPNKLAGVGETQYF. The V gene is TRBV28, the J gene TRBJ2-5, with 11 bases aligning to TRBD2. CDR3 size: 17 residues. J lost 4 bases, V lost 6 bases, and 13 bases had no gene match. Germline lookup yields CDR1 MDHEN and CDR2 SYDVKM.

The gene calls are TRBV27 and TRBJ1-1; TRBD1 aligns across 8 bases. J gave up 8 bases and V 0 bases, and 5 bases lay outside the gene matches. CDR3 length equals 14 residues. CDR1 is MNHEY and CDR2 is SMNVEV in the germline V gene (reference sequence). The CDR3 reads CASSLSLDRGEAFF. CDR3 sequence (DNA): TGTGCCAGCAGTTTATCTTTAGACAGGGGAGAAGCTTTCTTT.

This clone has only one observation. The CDR3 spells CAISEVPYSGNTIYF. The CDR3 region has the DNA TGTGCCATCAGTGAGGTGCCTTATTCTGGAAACACCATATATTTT. The rearrangement joins TRBV10-3 to TRBJ1-3, with D unresolved. CDR3 length equals 15 residues. V lost 2 bases, J lost 1 base, and 9 bases lay in between. Germline CDR1 ENHRY, CDR2 SYGVKD.

In its sample, this clone was seen once. V gene TRBV6-6 combines with J gene TRBJ1-3; 8 nucleotides line up with TRBD1. V was pared by 2 bases and J by 4 bases, with 7 bases of the junction left unmatched. In germline, CDR1 is MNHNY, CDR2 SVGAGI (reference sequence). This CDR3 comprises 16 residues. The CDR3 bases are TGTGCCAGCAGTTACCCAGGACAGGGAGGAGGAAACACCATATATTTT. As protein: CASSYPGQGGGNTIYF.

The rearrangement links TRBV4-3 to TRBJ2-3, with D hard to call. The CDR3 contains 15 residues. The V gene lost 0 bases and the J gene lost 0 bases, with 7 bases spanning the gap. Germline lookup yields CDR1 LGHNA and CDR2 YSLEER. Here the CDR3 reads CASSQDRASTDTQYF. The CDR3, as DNA: TGCGCCAGCAGCCAAGATCGCGCTAGCACAGATACGCAGTATTTT.

The CDR3 sequence is CASRGPSGNTIYF. The CDR3, as DNA: TGTGCCAGCAGGGGACCCTCTGGAAACACCATATATTTT. The rearrangement links TRBV6-1 to TRBJ1-3; TRBD1 might be the D (5 bases). This CDR3 contains 13 residues. CDR1 is MNHNS, CDR2 SASEGT, per germline. V dropped 6 bases and J dropped 0 bases, with 6 bases sitting between them.

In nucleotides, the CDR3 is TGTGCCAGCAGTGAATTTGTAGGGCAAGGGAACACTGAAGCTTTCTTT. Encoded protein: CASSEFVGQGNTEAFF. The chain couples TRBV25-1 to TRBJ1-1; D uncertain. V gave up 1 base and J gave up 1 base, with 13 bases separating them. CDR3 length equals 16 residues. In germline, CDR1 is MGHDK, CDR2 SYGVNS.

J is TRBJ2-1 and V is TRBV11-3, with D perhaps matching TRBD2 (6 bases). Trimming removed 5 bases at V and 5 bases at J, with 10 bases between. The CDR3 has 13 residues. Germline CDR1 and CDR2: SGHNT and YENEEA. The CDR3, as DNA: TGTGCCAGCAGCCCCGGAGGGAACAATGAGCAGTTCTTC. Encoded protein: CASSPGGNNEQFF.

This chain links TRBV15 with TRBJ1-2, with 10 bases fitting TRBD1. With V trimmed by 1 base and J by 1 base, 9 bases remained unmatched. CDR1 and CDR2 (germline): LNHNV, YYDKDF (reference sequence). This CDR3 spans 18 amino acids. CDR3: CATSRADRGPAGNYGYTF. Here the CDR3 DNA reads TGTGCCACCAGCAGAGCCGACAGGGGGCCTGCGGGTAACTATGGCTACACCTTC. The entire variable domain, with the rest obtained from reference TRBV15 and TRBJ1-2, is as follows: DAMVIQNPRYQVTQFGKPVTLSCSQTLNHNVMYWYQQKSSQAPKLLFHYYDKDFNNEADTPDNFQSRRPNTSFCFLDIRSPGLGDTAMYLCATSRADRGPAGNYGYTFGSGTRLTVV.

The rearrangement links TRBV28 to TRBJ2-1; TRBD2 aligns across 8 bases. Germline CDR1 and CDR2: MDHEN and SYDVKM. Trimming cost V 10 bases and J 7 bases; bases outside gene matches: 15. The CDR3 has 15 amino acids. CDR3 residues: CATLGGGRDLNEQFF. The CDR3 bases are TGTGCCACCCTGGGCGGGGGGCGAGATTTAAATGAGCAGTTCTTC.

The chain recombines TRBV2 with TRBJ2-5; D possibly uses TRBD1 or TRBD2 (7 bases each). The germline V and J ends were trimmed by 2 bases and 5 bases, with 15 bases remaining between them. Germline loops: CDR1 SNHLY, CDR2 FYNNEI. The CDR3 has 15 amino acids. The CDR3 is CASSELSGGVETQYF. Written as DNA, the CDR3 is TGTGCCAGCAGTGAATTGTCAGGGGGGGTTGAGACCCAGTACTTC.

The chain has TRBV5-1 and TRBJ2-5, with D hard to call. The CDR3 has 13 amino acids. V was clipped by 0 bases and J by 2 bases, with 5 bases between them. Germline CDR1 is SGHRS and CDR2 is YFSETQ. The CDR3: CASSLAIQETQYF. CDR3 nucleotide sequence: TGCGCCAGCAGCTTGGCCATACAAGAGACCCAGTACTTC.

This sequence joins TRBV25-1 and TRBJ2-3; 13 bases are shared with TRBD2. V trimming: 6 bases; J trimming: 14 bases; junction bases outside the gene matches: 11. The CDR3 has 14 amino acids. The germline V gene encodes CDR1 MGHDK and CDR2 SYGVNS. CDR3 in DNA: TGTGCCAGCAGCTTCGGGACTAGCGGGATTGGGTGGTATTTT. Protein product: CASSFGTSGIGWYF. Based on the CDR3 plus reference TRBV25-1 and TRBJ2-3, the full variable domain is EADIYQTPRYLVIGTGKKITLECSQTMGHDKMYWYQQDPGMELHLIHYSYGVNSTEKGDLSSESTVSRIRTEHFPLTLESARPSHTSQYLCASSFGTSGIGWYFGPGTRLTVL.

This clone showed up just a few times. This rearrangement joins TRBV9 to TRBJ2-7, with a weak D call TRBD2 (5 bases). Germline V CDR1 and CDR2: SGDLS, YYNGEE. Trimming pared 0 bases from V and 5 bases from J, leaving 6 bases between. The CDR3 has 12 amino acids. The CDR3 DNA reads TGTGCCAGCAGCGTAGACGGGGACGAGCAGTACTTC. Its translation: CASSVDGDEQYF. Together with reference TRBV9 and TRBJ2-7, the CDR3 gives the full variable domain: DSGVTQTPKHLITATGQRVTLRCSPRSGDLSVYWYQQSLDQGLQFLIQYYNGEERAKGNILERFSAQQFPDLHSELNLSSLELGDSALYFCASSVDGDEQYFGPGTRLTVT.

The genes are TRBV18 and TRBJ2-7, with D uncertain. Deletions cut 0 bases from V and 0 bases from J, with 3 bases between. This CDR3 has 13 amino acids. Germline assignment: CDR1 KGHSH and CDR2 LQKENI. The CDR3 loop is CASSPPDSYEQYF. In DNA, the CDR3 is TGTGCCAGCTCACCACCGGACTCCTACGAGCAGTACTTC.

The chain joins TRBV5-5 to TRBJ2-7; the match to TRBD2 covers 10 bases. Trimming removed 2 bases from V and 5 bases from J; junction bases left unmatched: 7. The CDR3 has 15 residues. In germline, CDR1 is SGHKS, CDR2 YYEKEE (reference sequence). The CDR3 DNA is TGTGCCAGCAGCTTCCGGTCTAGCGGGAGCGACGAGCAGTACTTC. Residues: CASSFRSSGSDEQYF.

This chain links TRBV7-6 with TRBJ2-5; D ambiguous. Germline CDR1 and CDR2: SGHVS and FNYEAQ. The CDR3 has 12 residues. Trimming pared 3 bases from V and 2 bases from J, leaving 4 bases between. The CDR3 nucleotides read TGTGCCAGCAGCTTTTTTCAAGAGACCCAGTACTTC. It yields the protein CASSFFQETQYF.

This clone was picked up one time. This chain joins TRBV5-4 and TRBJ2-5, with a tentative D call TRBD2 (6 bases). The CDR3 runs 15 residues. V was trimmed by 1 base and J by 0 bases, leaving 10 bases between them. The germline CDR1 and CDR2 sequences are SGHNT and YYREEE (reference sequence). The CDR3 DNA reads as TGTGCCAGCAGCTTGCAGCGGGCGTACCAAGAGACCCAGTACTTC. Translation gives CASSLQRAYQETQYF.

The CDR3 DNA follows: TGTGCCAGCATGGGACGGAACTATGGCTACACCTTC. It encodes CASMGRNYGYTF. This sequence joins TRBV9 and TRBJ1-2; D may be TRBD1 (5 bases). The germline V and J ends were trimmed by 6 bases and 2 bases, with 8 bases remaining between them. This CDR3 spans 12 amino acids. Per the germline V gene, CDR1 is SGDLS and CDR2 is YYNGEE.

On this clone itself: Other nucleotide sequences in the sample specify the same CDR3. This chain connects TRBV30 to TRBJ2-4; unclear D gene. This CDR3 spans 15 amino acids. V lost 0 bases and J lost 7, with 16 bases in between. Germline loops: CDR1 GTSNPN, CDR2 SVGIG (reference sequence). CDR3 region: CAWSVGPSGWNIQYF. The CDR3 DNA follows: TGTGCCTGGAGTGTAGGTCCCTCCGGTTGGAACATTCAGTACTTC.

V is TRBV7-9 and J is TRBJ2-5; the D is unclear. Per the germline V gene, CDR1 is SEHNR and CDR2 is FQNEAQ (reference sequence). CDR3 length equals 14 residues. V lost 4 bases and J lost 6, with 15 bases in between. This chain's CDR3 is CASSSVGALKTQYF. The DNA of the CDR3 is TGTGCCAGCAGCTCGGTAGGAGCTCTCAAGACCCAGTACTTC.

The chain combines TRBV28 with TRBJ1-2; possible D gene TRBD1, 5 bases. The CDR3 totals 13 residues. Trimming pared 6 bases from V and 4 bases from J, leaving 12 bases between. Germline CDR1 and CDR2: MDHEN and SYDVKM. CDR3 DNA: TGTGCCAGCAGGGGGGTAACGTTCTATGGCTACACCTTC. Translating it yields CASRGVTFYGYTF.

This clone has just one count. The chain links TRBV7-9 to TRBJ1-2; D is possibly TRBD1 (6 bases). Looked up from germline, CDR1 is SEHNR and CDR2 is FQNEAQ (reference sequence). The CDR3 loop spans 19 amino acids. Trimming left V 6 bases short and J 4 bases short, with 30 bases between. CDR3 sequence (DNA): TGTGCCAGCAGTTTGTTGATGGGGACACGAAACGTTGGGAGCTATGGCTACACCTTC. This translates into CASSLLMGTRNVGSYGYTF.

Here the CDR3 DNA reads TGCGCCAGCAGCTTGGGGACAGGGAAGGACGAGCAGTACTTC. As protein: CASSLGTGKDEQYF. This chain uses TRBV5-1 with TRBJ2-7; the match to TRBD1 covers 8 bases. V was clipped by 0 bases and J by 5 bases; unmatched bases: 4. The CDR3 spans 14 residues. The germline V gene encodes CDR1 SGHRS and CDR2 YFSETQ.

The chain has TRBV5-1 and TRBJ2-2; a weak D match, TRBD1 (6 bases). This CDR3 is built from 14 residues. Germline V gene data show CDR1 as SGHRS and CDR2 as YFSETQ. With 4 bases removed from V and 3 bases from J, the gap between germline ends came to 10 bases. In DNA, the CDR3 is TGCGCCAGCAGCAGAGCAGGGGACACCGGGGAGCTGTTTTTT. Translation gives CASSRAGDTGELFF.

This clone was picked up a small number of times. Different DNA sequences within this sample yield the same CDR3. This chain links TRBV9 with TRBJ2-2, with unresolved D. CDR3 size: 14 residues. Germline CDR1 reads SGDLS; CDR2 reads YYNGEE. Trimming cost V 0 bases and J 1 base, with 4 bases left between them. The CDR3 region is CASSVARNTGELFF. The CDR3 bases are TGTGCCAGCAGCGTAGCCAGGAACACCGGGGAGCTGTTTTTT.